Detailed here is one T cell receptor (beta chain). No antigen is known for it. The input lacks base qualities; no much larger clone sits a single base away. The donors were healthy, HIV-negative adults with no recently reported acute infections or vaccinations. Every donor was a Caucasian adult residing in Nashville, Tennessee, USA. Magnetic negative selection was used to enrich CD4+ T cells, after which naive cells were positively selected on CD45RA and the negative fraction became the memory subset. After blood collection by leukapheresis, PBMCs were isolated using Ficoll-Histopaque density gradient centrifugation and then cryopreserved in the vapor phase of liquid nitrogen. Analytical flow cytometry was used to check the purity and quantity of every magnetically sorted T cell population. Genomic DNA was isolated from every sorted fraction and measured by UV absorbance on a Nanodrop 2000c. This record belongs to a study of shared clonotypes between healthy human individuals (TCRdb year 2020). A note on the overall study: A couple of women and a few men aged 18 to 49 years were included in the cohort. Each donor's leukapheresis produced roughly between about 0.8 and 8.9 billion PBMCs. For each donor, three plates each were used for CD4 naive and CD4 memory, two plates were used for CD8 naive, and one plate was used for CD8 memory. Blood TCR repertoires of a handful of healthy adults were deeply sequenced to estimate repertoire size and the extent of clonotype sharing between individuals. Libraries were prepared and TCR repertoires were sequenced by different laboratories using diverse techniques, in order to increase sequencing depth and limit assay-specific biases. General conclusions and limits of the study: Because the study included only a small number of donors, the genetic and exposure-history diversity represented was limited. Larger estimated clonotype richness was generally found for naive subsets than for memory subsets. Compared with non-shared clonotypes, clonotypes shared by all four sorted-subset donors had higher generation probabilities. Across a handful of donors, around 5% of naive CD4, roughly 3.5% of naive CD8, around 2.1% of memory CD4, and 0.4% of memory CD8 clonotypes were shared. Sampling was restricted to blood, and TCR repertoires in tissues likely differ from the TCR repertoires found in blood. Even with the large sequencing depth, rarefaction of the sorted-subset datasets indicated that sequencing was incomplete. Pairwise subsampling led to the expectation that sequencing depth would affect the degree of clonotype sharing among donors.

TCR CDR3 regions were amplified from genomic DNA by multiplex PCR using the deep immunoSEQ assay. For each cell subset, the extracted genomic DNA was distributed evenly across all wells of several immunoSEQ 96-well plates, and each plate served as one replicate. For sorted subsets, 150 to 200 ng genomic DNA, equal to tens of thousands of T cell genomes, was loaded into each replicate PCR. The purified libraries were quantified using a Qubit 3.0 fluorometer, sized with a Bioanalyzer 2100, and then quantified again using the KAPA Library Quantification kit. A separate single-read 150-cycle Illumina NextSeq 550 flow cell was used to sequence each immunoSEQ 96-well plate. In the paper's pipeline: The immunoSEQ output contained only junctional sequences without quality scores, so filtering could not match that applied to full-length reads. To assign V/J genes and CDR3, sequences were annotated against IMGT germline references using PyIR, a Python wrapper for IgBLAST v1.9. Reads were filtered out if the reads had weak V/J assignments (E-value above 1e-6), no CDR3, stop codons, out-of-frame junctions, or ambiguous translated residues. V3J clonotypes were defined as sequences sharing the same inferred V gene, J gene, and CDR3 amino acid sequence. To compute the percentage overlap between repertoires, the number of shared unique clonotypes was divided by the size of the smaller repertoire. Three approaches were used to assess repertoire richness: RTK rarefaction, the Chao1 estimator, and Recon v2.1 estimates of unobserved clonotypes. Generation probabilities were computed with OLGA for all TCRbeta clonotypes obtained by the gDNA method from several donors. TCRdb holds this immuneACCESS table with in-frame rearrangements only. Some clones are missing; in checked studies, unresolved V genes explain under half, and the rest has no known cause. D and trimming were read from the DNA, whereas the V and J calls and clone size are those reported in that table. The sample profile shows over a million clones; around 95% of them were found once. The ten top clones hold 1.2% of the sample.

From cysteine to phenylalanine, the CDR3 is 15 amino acids long. The CDR3 DNA has 45 bases and is translated from base 1. The germline V gene gives CDR1 as SGHRS and CDR2 as YFSETQ. V has 3 bases trimmed and J has 0 bases trimmed; junction bases matching no gene number 5. Sequencing was done on a sample of naive CD4+ T cells sorted from blood. The cell subset or site label of this sample denotes: CD45RA+ positively selected. The sequence is built from TRBV5-1 and TRBJ2-5; 7 bases in the middle match TRBD2. The receptor's source is a man aged 30 to 39 in good health. The bases are TGCGCCAGCAGCTGGTGGCTAGCGGACCAAGAGACCCAGTACTTC. It translates as CASSWWLADQETQYF.